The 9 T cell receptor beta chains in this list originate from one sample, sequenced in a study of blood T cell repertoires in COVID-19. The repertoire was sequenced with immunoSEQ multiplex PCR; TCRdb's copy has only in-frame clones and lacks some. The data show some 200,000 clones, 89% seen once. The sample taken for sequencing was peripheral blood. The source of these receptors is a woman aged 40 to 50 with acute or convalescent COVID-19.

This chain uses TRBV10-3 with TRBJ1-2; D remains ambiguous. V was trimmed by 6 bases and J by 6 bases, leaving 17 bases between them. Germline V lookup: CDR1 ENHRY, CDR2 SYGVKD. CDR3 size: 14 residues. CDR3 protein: CAISPRGKRDGYTF. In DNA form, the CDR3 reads TGTGCCATCAGCCCACGTGGGAAGCGGGATGGCTACACCTTC.

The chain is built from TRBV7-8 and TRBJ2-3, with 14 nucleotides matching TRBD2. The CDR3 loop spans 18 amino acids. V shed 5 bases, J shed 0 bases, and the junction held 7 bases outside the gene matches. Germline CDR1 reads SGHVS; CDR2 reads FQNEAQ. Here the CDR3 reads CASSARLAGGYSTDTQYF. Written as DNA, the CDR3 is TGTGCCAGCAGCGCCCGACTAGCGGGGGGGTATAGCACAGATACGCAGTATTTT. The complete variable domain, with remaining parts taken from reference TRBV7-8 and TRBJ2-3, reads GAGVSQSPRYKVAKRGQDVALRCDPISGHVSLFWYQQALGQGPEFLTYFQNEAQLDKSGLPSDRFFAERPEGSVSTLKIQRTQQEDSAVYLCASSARLAGGYSTDTQYFGPGTRLTVL.

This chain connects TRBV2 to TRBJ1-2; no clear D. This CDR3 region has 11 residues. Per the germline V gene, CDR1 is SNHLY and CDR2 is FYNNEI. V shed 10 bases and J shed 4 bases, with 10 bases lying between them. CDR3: CATQEVYGYTF. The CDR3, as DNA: TGTGCCACCCAAGAGGTCTATGGCTACACCTTC.

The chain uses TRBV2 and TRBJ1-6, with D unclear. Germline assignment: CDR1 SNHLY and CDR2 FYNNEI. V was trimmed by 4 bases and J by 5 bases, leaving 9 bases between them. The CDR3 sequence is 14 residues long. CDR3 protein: CASSARDNNSPLHF. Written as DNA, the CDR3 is TGTGCCAGCAGTGCCCGAGATAATAATTCACCCCTCCACTTT. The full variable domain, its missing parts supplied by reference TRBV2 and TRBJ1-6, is EPEVTQTPSHQVTQMGQEVILRCVPISNHLYFYWYRQILGQKVEFLVSFYNNEISEKSEIFDDQFSVERPDGSNFTLKIRSTKLEDSAMYFCASSARDNNSPLHFGNGTRLTVT.

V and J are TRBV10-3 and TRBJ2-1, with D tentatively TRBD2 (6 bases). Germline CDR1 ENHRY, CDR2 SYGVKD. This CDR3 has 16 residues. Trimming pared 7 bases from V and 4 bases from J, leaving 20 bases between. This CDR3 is CAITKGGLASYNEQFF. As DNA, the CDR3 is TGTGCCATCACTAAGGGTGGGCTAGCGAGTTACAATGAGCAGTTCTTC.

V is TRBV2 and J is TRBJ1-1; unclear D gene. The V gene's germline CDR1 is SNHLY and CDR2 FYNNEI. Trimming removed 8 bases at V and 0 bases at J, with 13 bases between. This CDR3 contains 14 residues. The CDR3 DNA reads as TGTGCCAGCCTTATCGGGAGAATGAACACTGAAGCTTTCTTT. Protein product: CASLIGRMNTEAFF.

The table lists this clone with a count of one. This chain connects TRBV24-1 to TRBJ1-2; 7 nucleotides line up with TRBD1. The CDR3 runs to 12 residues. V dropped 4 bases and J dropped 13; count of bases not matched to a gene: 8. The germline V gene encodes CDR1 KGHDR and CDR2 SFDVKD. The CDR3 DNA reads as TGTGCCACCAGTGACGGGACAGACCTCCGCACCTTC. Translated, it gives CATSDGTDLRTF.

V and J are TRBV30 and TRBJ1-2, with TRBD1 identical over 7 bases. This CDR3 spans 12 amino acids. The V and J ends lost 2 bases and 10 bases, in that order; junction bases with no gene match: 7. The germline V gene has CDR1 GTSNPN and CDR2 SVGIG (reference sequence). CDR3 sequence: CAWSLGQGVYTF. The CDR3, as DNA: TGTGCCTGGAGTCTTGGGCAGGGGGTCTACACCTTC.

The CDR3 nucleotides read TGTGCCAGCAACAACGGCGGGGGGGCAACCGGGGAGCTGTTTTTT. Its translation is CASNNGGGATGELFF. This sequence joins TRBV11-2 and TRBJ2-2; 9 bases map to TRBD2. Per germline, CDR1 SGHAT and CDR2 FQNNGV. V lost 7 bases to trimming and J lost 5 bases; unmatched junction nucleotides: 8. There are 15 residues in the CDR3.